Presented here are 6 T cell receptor beta chains from one specimen sequenced in a study of STAT5B mutations in CD4+ large granular lymphocyte leukemia (dated by TCRdb to the early 2020s). The method was the immunoSEQ multiplex PCR assay. In TCRdb, the immuneACCESS table is reduced to in-frame sequences with V and J assigned. These tables do not hold every clone; where another copy was compared, an unresolved V gene accounts for under half, and the others remain unexplained. The sample table shows under 50,000 clones, and 80% to 85% are seen once. The ten largest clones represent 0.35% to 0.4% of the sample. The specimen sequenced was CD4+ T cells from blood buffy coats. These receptors all stem from a human donor in good health.

This clone was seen a handful of times. This chain joins TRBV5-1 and TRBJ1-5, with D perhaps TRBD1 (5 bases). V lost 4 bases to trimming and J lost 4 bases, with 12 bases between them. Germline values: CDR1 SGHRS, CDR2 YFSETQ. The CDR3 extends over 14 amino acids. The CDR3 sequence: CASSQDSPNQPQHF. CDR3 nucleotides: TGCGCCAGCAGCCAAGACAGCCCAAATCAGCCCCAGCATTTT.

The gene calls are TRBV19 and TRBJ1-2; D unresolved. There are 13 residues in the CDR3. The germline CDR1 and CDR2 sequences are LNHDA and SQIVND (reference sequence). The ends were cut back, 7 bases at V and 6 bases at J, with 15 bases in the middle. The CDR3 spells CASTFVNTDGYTF. The CDR3 DNA sequence: TGTGCCAGTACCTTTGTCAACACGGATGGCTACACCTTC.

The chain recombines TRBV27 with TRBJ2-7, with 9 positions matching TRBD1. Germline V gene data show CDR1 as MNHEY and CDR2 as SMNVEV (reference sequence). This CDR3 spans 14 amino acids. The V and J ends lost 5 bases and 1 base, in that order; junction bases with no gene match: 3. The CDR3 coding sequence is TGTGCCAGCAGTATACAGGGGGCGTCCTACGAGCAGTACTTC. It encodes CASSIQGASYEQYF.

This chain connects TRBV11-3 to TRBJ2-7; D is perhaps TRBD1 or TRBD2 (5 bases each). Trimming left V 5 bases short and J 5 bases short, with 16 bases between. CDR1 is SGHNT, CDR2 YENEEA, per germline. This CDR3 has 14 amino acids. The CDR3 DNA is TGTGCCAGCAGCGCCCGACAGCGGCCGAACGAGCAGTACTTC. Its translation: CASSARQRPNEQYF. Full variable domain (rest looked up from reference TRBV11-3 and TRBJ2-7): EAGVVQSPRYKIIEKKQPVAFWCNPISGHNTLYWYLQNLGQGPELLIRYENEEAVDDSQLPKDRFSAERLKGVDSTLKIQPAELGDSAVYLCASSARQRPNEQYFGPGTRLTVT.

The chain joins TRBV7-2 to TRBJ1-2; the D is unclear. The germline V and J ends were trimmed by 4 bases and 3 bases, with 9 bases remaining between them. From germline, CDR1 is SGHTA and CDR2 FQGNSA. The CDR3 contains 13 residues. The CDR3 region has the DNA TGTGCCAGCAGCTACTACAGCTACTATGGCTACACCTTC. The encoded protein is CASSYYSYYGYTF.

This CDR3 is CAISESPGSNQPQHF. In nucleotides, the CDR3 is TGTGCCATCAGTGAGTCTCCGGGAAGCAATCAGCCCCAGCATTTT. V is TRBV10-3 and J is TRBJ1-5; D unclear. CDR1 is ENHRY, CDR2 SYGVKD, per germline. There are 15 residues in the CDR3. The V end was cut by 0 bases, the J end by 1 base, with 7 bases between.